These 14 T cell receptor beta chains were sequenced from one sample in a study of tissue T cells after allogeneic stem cell transplantation. Only in-frame clones appear in the TCRdb table, and some are missing; sequencing was by immunoSEQ multiplex PCR. The table lists about 16,000 clones, roughly 70% of them singletons, with almost 0.95% in the top ten. The sequenced sample consisted of spleen. The receptors derive from a female BALB/c mouse in good health. This mouse strain has H2-d as its MHC haplotype.

With regard to this clone: Gene names follow the mouse nomenclature. The read falls 1 residue short of the CDR3 end, and the missing part is taken from the germline J gene. This chain joins TRBV13-2 and TRBJ2-3; D possibly corresponds to TRBD1 (5 bases). The CDR3 has 14 amino acids. The germline V gene has CDR1 NNHNN and CDR2 SYGAGS (reference sequence). Between the trimmed V and J ends, which lost 1 base and 0 bases, there was a span of 6 bases. The CDR3 loop is CASGDRGSAETLYF. The sequenced CDR3 bases are TGTGCCAGCGGTGATAGGGGTAGTGCAGAAACGCTGTAT.

A word on this clone: Genes here carry mouse names. The read ends 1 residue shy of where the CDR3 ends; the end is completed using the germline J gene. The V gene is TRBV5, the J gene TRBJ1-1, with D hard to call. The CDR3 covers 15 residues. The germline V gene has CDR1 LGHNA and CDR2 YNLKQL (reference sequence). V dropped 1 base and J dropped 1 base, with 10 bases sitting between them. CDR3 bases read: TGTGCCAGCAGCCAAGTAAAGGTAGGGAACACAGAAGTCTTC. Amino acids: CASSQVKVGNTEVF. The entire CDR3 sequence reads CASSQVKVGNTEVFF.

As to this clone: Germline and genes here are mouse. Coverage ceases 1 residue before the CDR3 finishes, and the germline J gene fills in the end. The J gene is TRBJ1-6, the V gene TRBV4; no clear D gene. TRBJ1-6 is given ORF status, its function remaining uncertain. The germline V gene encodes CDR1 LGHDT and CDR2 YNNKQL (reference sequence). CDR3 length equals 13 residues. The V end lost 3 bases, the J end lost 3 bases, and 3 bases lay between the germline ends. The CDR3 bases that were read are TGTGCCAGCAGCTACAACTATAATTCGCCCCTCTAC. Translation: CASSYNYNSPLY. The complete CDR3 protein is CASSYNYNSPLYF.

The sample holds one count of this clone. Gene labels here are mouse ones. The observed sequence ends 1 residue before the CDR3 terminus, with the missing tail filled in from the germline J gene. The genes are TRBV16 and TRBJ2-5, with 9 bases lining up with TRBD2. CDR3 length: 16 residues. The V gene end was trimmed by 1 base and the J gene end by 2 bases; junction bases not matched to a gene: 4. CDR1 and CDR2 (germline): SGHSA, FRNQAP. The part of the CDR3 DNA that was read is TGTGCAAGCAGCTTAGTTCTGGGGGGGGCCCAAGACACCCAGTAC. Amino acids: CASSLVLGGAQDTQY. The full CDR3 reads CASSLVLGGAQDTQYF.

The table lists this clone with a few counts. These gene names are mouse names. The DNA ends 1 residue before the CDR3 does, and the rest of the CDR3 is filled in from the germline J gene. V is TRBV14 and J is TRBJ2-7, with D possibly TRBD1 on 6 matching bases. Trimming removed 5 bases from V and 0 bases from J, with 15 bases in between. Germline CDR1 SGHDT, CDR2 FRDEAV. The CDR3 consists of 15 residues. The CDR3 DNA, read in part, is TGTGCCAGCAGCCGCCGGACAGCAAGCTCCTATGAACAGTAC. This gives the protein CASSRRTASSYEQY. The whole CDR3 reads CASSRRTASSYEQYF.

A note on this clone: Genes and germline are mouse. The read stops 1 residue short of the end of the CDR3; the missing end is completed from the germline J gene. This rearrangement joins TRBV2 to TRBJ2-3; TRBD2 is a possible D gene (7 bases). The CDR3 has 16 residues. The V gene lost 0 bases and the J gene lost 1 base, with 11 bases spanning the gap. Germline CDR1 LGHNA, CDR2 YSYQKL. The CDR3 bases that were read are TGTGCCAGCAGCCAAGAAAGAGGGGGGGGTGCAGAAACGCTGTAT. This codes for CASSQERGGGAETLY. In full, the CDR3 is CASSQERGGGAETLYF.

Points on this clone: These gene names are mouse names. The read ends 1 residue early relative to the CDR3; the germline J gene fills the gap. The chain recombines TRBV13-1 with TRBJ2-3; possibly TRBD1 for D (6 bases). This CDR3 has 15 amino acids. V was cut by 2 bases and J by 0 bases, with 10 bases left in between. CDR1 and CDR2 from the germline V gene are NSHNY and SYGAGN. This CDR3 is CASSEVRGSAETLYF. The CDR3 DNA, read in part, is TGTGCCAGCAGTGAGGTCAGGGGTAGTGCAGAAACGCTGTAT.

Worth noting for this clone: Gene names follow the mouse nomenclature. The read ends 1 residue before the CDR3 terminus; that terminus is restored from the germline J gene. The chain links TRBV13-1 to TRBJ1-3, with 7 bases lining up with TRBD1. Unmatched junction bases numbered 7, after V lost 7 bases and J lost 0 bases. Germline CDR1 reads NSHNY; CDR2 reads SYGAGN. The CDR3 length is 15 residues. CDR3 amino acids: CASSPGGNSGNTLYF. CDR3 bases read: TGTGCCAGCTCCCCAGGGGGGAATTCTGGAAATACGCTCTAT.

This clone was seen only once. Mouse gene names apply. The read falls 1 residue short of the CDR3 end, and the missing part is taken from the germline J gene. The chain recombines TRBV5 with TRBJ2-5; D unclear. Germline-derived CDR1 and CDR2 are LGHNA and YNLKQL (reference sequence). The length of the CDR3 is 12 residues. Between the trimmed V and J ends, which lost 3 bases and 0 bases, there was a span of 1 base. The CDR3 spells CASSHNQDTQYF. CDR3 bases read: TGTGCCAGCAGCCACAACCAAGACACCCAGTAC.

Concerning this clone itself: Mouse germline and gene names are used. The read comes to an end 1 residue before the CDR3 does, leaving the germline J gene to fill in the end. This chain joins TRBV5 and TRBJ2-5; D might be TRBD2 (5 bases). The CDR3 has 14 residues. Germline CDR1 and CDR2: LGHNA and YNLKQL (reference sequence). V lost 4 bases to trimming and J lost 0 bases, with 8 bases between them. CDR3 region: CASSPDFNQDTQYF. CDR3 DNA, as far as it was read: TGTGCCAGCAGCCCGGACTTTAACCAAGACACCCAGTAC.

For this clone: The gene names given are mouse names. Incomplete CDR3 DNA: TGTGCCAGCAGTCGGGGACAAATTTCCAACGAAAGATTATTT. This gives the protein CASSRGQISNERLF. The full CDR3 is CASSRGQISNERLFF. The genes are TRBV19 and TRBJ1-4; TRBD1 might be the D (6 bases). The read terminates 1 residue ahead of where the CDR3 ends, so the germline J gene completes it. Germline CDR1 FNHDT, CDR2 SITEND (reference sequence). Between the trimmed V and J ends, which lost 4 bases and 0 bases, there was a span of 10 bases. The CDR3 is made up of 15 amino acids. Using reference TRBV19 and TRBJ1-4 for the parts outside the CDR3, the full variable domain is GGIITQTPKFLIGQEGQKLTLKCQQNFNHDTMYWYRQDSGKGLRLIYYSITENDLQKGDLSEGYDASREKKSSFSLTVTSAQKNEMAVFLCASSRGQISNERLFFGHGTKLSVL.

This clone has only a few counts. Gene names are mouse gene names. CDR3 bases read: TGCACCTGCAGTGCAGGGGGGACTGGGGCTTATGAACAGTAC. It encodes CTCSAGGTGAYEQY. The complete CDR3 protein is CTCSAGGTGAYEQYF. The V gene is TRBV1, the J gene TRBJ2-7, with 10 bases fitting TRBD2. The read falls 1 residue short of the CDR3 end, and the missing part is taken from the germline J gene. The trim removed 1 base at V and 4 bases at J, leaving 4 bases unmatched. The CDR3 length is 15 residues. Germline V gene sequence: CDR1 NSQYPW, CDR2 LRSPGD (reference sequence).

As regards this clone: Mouse names are used for the genes. The sequence runs out 1 residue before the end of the CDR3; the remainder is reconstructed from the germline J gene. The chain is built from TRBV4 and TRBJ2-2; weak D call: TRBD2 (6 bases). The CDR3 spans 14 residues. Germline V gives CDR1 LGHDT, CDR2 YNNKQL (reference sequence). Trimming left V 5 bases short and J 0 bases short, with 7 bases between. This chain's CDR3 is CASSRTANTGQLYF. Partial CDR3 DNA: TGTGCCAGCAGCCGGACTGCAAACACCGGGCAGCTCTAC.

A remark on this clone: Gene labels here are mouse ones. The CDR3 end is not reached by the read, which stops 1 residue before it; the germline J gene fills it in. This rearrangement joins TRBV13-2 to TRBJ2-4; tentative D call: TRBD2 (6 bases). Germline V gives CDR1 NNHNN, CDR2 SYGAGS (reference sequence). The CDR3 loop spans 14 amino acids. Trimming removed 0 bases at V and 4 bases at J, with 9 bases between. The CDR3: CASGDARGENTLYF. The sequenced CDR3 bases are TGTGCCAGCGGTGATGCCCGGGGGGAAAACACCTTGTAC.